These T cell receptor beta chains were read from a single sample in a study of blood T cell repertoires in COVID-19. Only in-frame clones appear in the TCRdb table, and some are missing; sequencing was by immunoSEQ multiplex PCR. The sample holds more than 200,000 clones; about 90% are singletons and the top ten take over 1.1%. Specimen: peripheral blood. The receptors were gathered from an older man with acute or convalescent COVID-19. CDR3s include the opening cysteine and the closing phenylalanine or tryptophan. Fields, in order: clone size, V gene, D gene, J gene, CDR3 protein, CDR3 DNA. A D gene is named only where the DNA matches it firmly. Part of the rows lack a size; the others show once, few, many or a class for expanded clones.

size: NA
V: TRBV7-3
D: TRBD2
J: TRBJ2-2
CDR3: CASSLNGLADTGELFF
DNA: TGTGCCAGCAGCTTAAACGGTCTAGCGGACACCGGGGAGCTGTTTTTT

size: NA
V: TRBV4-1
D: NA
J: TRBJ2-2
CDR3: CASSPGVRSGAGELFF
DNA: TGCGCCAGCAGCCCCGGAGTGCGATCGGGGGCCGGGGAGCTGTTTTTT

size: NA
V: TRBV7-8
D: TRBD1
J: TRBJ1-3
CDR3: CASSRTGQVNTIYF
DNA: TGTGCCAGCAGCCGGACAGGGCAAGTGAACACCATATATTTT

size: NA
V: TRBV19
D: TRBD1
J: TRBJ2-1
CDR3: CASSIGDRSGEQFF
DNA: TGTGCCAGTAGTATAGGGGACAGGTCAGGTGAGCAGTTCTTC

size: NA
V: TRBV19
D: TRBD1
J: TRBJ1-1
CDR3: CASSTPGTGVNTEAFF
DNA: TGTGCCAGTAGTACCCCCGGGACAGGGGTGAACACTGAAGCTTTCTTT

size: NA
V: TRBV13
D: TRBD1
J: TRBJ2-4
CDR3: CASSSRGPLAKNIQYF
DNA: TGTGCCAGCAGCTCCAGGGGGCCTCTAGCCAAAAACATTCAGTACTTC

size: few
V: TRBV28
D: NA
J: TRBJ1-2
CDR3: CASSLQPAGLSYGYTF
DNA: TGTGCCAGCAGTTTACAACCCGCAGGGTTGTCCTATGGCTACACCTTC

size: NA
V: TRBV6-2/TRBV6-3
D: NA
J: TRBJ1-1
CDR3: CASSYSNVRQNTEAFF
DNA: TGTGCCAGCAGTTACTCGAATGTCAGGCAGAACACTGAAGCTTTCTTT

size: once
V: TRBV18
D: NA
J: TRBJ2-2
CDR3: CASSHSGSTGELFF
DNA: TGTGCCAGCTCACACTCCGGGAGCACCGGGGAGCTGTTTTTT

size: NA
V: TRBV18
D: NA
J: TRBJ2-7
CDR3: CASSTGGISYEQYF
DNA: TGTGCCAGCTCAACGGGCGGGATATCCTACGAGCAGTACTTC